This TCR beta chain was captured by sequencing in a study of blood T cells in healthy people across ages. Overall study findings and caveats: Investigators viewed diversity estimates from one million T cells as underestimates, the study reported. The recorded TCR beta diversity per million T cells decreased in a roughly linear manner with age. Higher naive T cell percentage went strongly together with higher TCR beta diversity.

This clonotype was picked up one time. The target antigen is unknown. Primed by a sample-barcoded 5' primer and a J-beta primer mix, a second PCR proceeded for 7 to 11 cycles. Sequencing of every sample gave 2.5 million or more CDR3-containing paired-end reads. TCRdb re-derived calls from the 5' RACE reads in MiXCR, one entry per CDR3 protein. The sample contains 1.5 million to 2 million distinct CDR3 sequences, 40% to 55% of which appear only once. The TCR comes from a woman aged 40 to 50 in good health. The sequenced sample was blood.

Here the CDR3 DNA reads TGCGCCAGCCAGGCAGGCTCCTACAATGAGCAGTTCTTC. Its translation is CASQAGSYNEQFF. The J gene is TRBJ2-1, the V gene TRBV10-2; the D is unclear. The CDR3 sequence is 13 residues long. Trimming took off 8 bases at V and 0 bases at J, with 8 bases between the two ends. Looked up from germline, CDR1 is WSHSY and CDR2 is SAAADI.